A selection of T cell receptor beta chains follows, all from one sample in a study of shared clonotypes between healthy human individuals. Profiled with immunoSEQ multiplex PCR; TCRdb holds only in-frame clones, not every one. The sample lists around 510,000 clones, 70% to 80% occurring once. Sequencing used PBMCs. The receptor set was obtained from a woman aged 35 to 49 in good health. Some clones in this sample may be carry-over from other donors' samples. Both conserved end residues are part of each CDR3. D genes are given only for firm matches. The size of a clone is reported for some rows only, either as once, few or many, or as a class for expanded clones.

TRBD2,NA,TRBJ2-2,TRBV9,TGTGCCAGCAGCGCGACTAGCGGGAGTATCGGGACCGGGGAGCTGTTTTTT,CASSATSGSIGTGELFF
NA,NA,TRBJ1-3,TRBV19,TGTGCGAGAGTCTACACCATATATTTT,CARVYTIYF
TRBD1,many,TRBJ1-2,TRBV5-1,TGCGCCAGCAGCTTGGGGACAGGGGGCTATGGCTACACCTTC,CASSLGTGGYGYTF
NA,NA,TRBJ1-5,TRBV2,TGTGCCAGCAGTGGGGGGGGCCCGGATCAGCCCCAGCATTTT,CASSGGGPDQPQHF
TRBD1,NA,TRBJ2-1,TRBV7-7,TGTGCCAGCAGCCCCCGGGACAGCAATGAGCAGTTCTTC,CASSPRDSNEQFF
NA,NA,TRBJ2-5,TRBV27,TGTGCCAGCAGTTTACGATGGGGAGGGCAGGGGGAGACCCAGTACTTC,CASSLRWGGQGETQYF
NA,NA,TRBJ2-5,TRBV11-2,TGTGCCAGCAGCCCCATCAGGCTAAAGGACGAGACCCAGTACTTC,CASSPIRLKDETQYF
TRBD2,few,TRBJ2-1,TRBV18,TGTGCCAGCTCACCGGGACTAGCGGACCTCGAGATCTACAATGAGCAGTTCTTC,CASSPGLADLEIYNEQFF
NA,NA,TRBJ1-3,TRBV5-1,TGCGCCAGCAGCTTGGTTCCGGAGGGCGCTGGAAACACCATATATTTT,CASSLVPEGAGNTIYF
NA,NA,TRBJ2-1,TRBV29-1,TGCAGCTCTACCGGGACTCAGACCTACAATGAGCAGTTCTTC,CSSTGTQTYNEQFF
TRBD2,NA,TRBJ2-7,TRBV5-1,TGCGCCAGCAGCTTGGACTACCTAGCGGGAGGCTACGAGCAGTACTTC,CASSLDYLAGGYEQYF
NA,NA,TRBJ1-2,TRBV28,TGTGCCAGCAGTGGGAGACAGTTCTATGGCTACACCTTC,CASSGRQFYGYTF
NA,NA,TRBJ2-1,TRBV30,TGTGCCTGGAGCTCACGAGGTGATGAGCAGTTCTTC,CAWSSRGDEQFF
NA,NA,TRBJ2-3,TRBV7-9,TGTGCCAGCAGGCGAGGGGCTGGTACAGATACGCAGTATTTT,CASRRGAGTDTQYF
TRBD1,NA,TRBJ2-3,TRBV29-1,TGCAGCGTTGGGGGACAGGGGGGAGATACGCAGTATTTT,CSVGGQGGDTQYF
NA,NA,TRBJ2-1,TRBV10-3,TGTGCCATCAGTGAAGCGGGTGATGAGCAGTTCTTC,CAISEAGDEQFF
NA,once,TRBJ2-2,TRBV11-2,TGTGCCAGCAGCCGGGGACAAACGAACACCGGGGAGCTGTTTTTT,CASSRGQTNTGELFF
TRBD2,NA,TRBJ2-3,TRBV5-1,TGCGCCAGCAGGCTAGCGGGGGGCACAGATACGCAGTATTTT,CASRLAGGTDTQYF
TRBD2,NA,TRBJ2-5,TRBV11-3,TGTGCCAGCAGCTTAGGGCTAGCGGGAGCCCAAGAGACCCAGTACTTC,CASSLGLAGAQETQYF
TRBD1,NA,TRBJ1-5,TRBV5-6,TGTGCCAGCAGCCCCGGGACAGGGGGCGGGGATCAGCCCCAGCATTTT,CASSPGTGGGDQPQHF
TRBD1,NA,TRBJ1-4,TRBV7-2,TGTGCCAGCAGCTCTGCGGGGGGCAGGGAGGGGGCAAAACTGTTTTTT,CASSSAGGREGAKLFF
NA,NA,TRBJ2-7,TRBV6-5,TGTGCCAGCTCCAGGGAGATCCACTCCTACGAGCAGTACTTC,CASSREIHSYEQYF
TRBD1,NA,TRBJ2-2,TRBV7-3,TGTGCCAGCAGCCCGGGACAGACAGGCACCGGGGAGCTGTTTTTT,CASSPGQTGTGELFF
TRBD1,once,TRBJ1-5,TRBV11-2,TGTGCCAGCAGCGAACAGGGGGCGCTTGGGCAGCCCCAGCATTTT,CASSEQGALGQPQHF